Following are 18 T cell receptor beta chains from one sample sequenced in a study of blood T cell repertoires in COVID-19. The repertoire was sequenced with immunoSEQ multiplex PCR; TCRdb's copy has only in-frame clones and lacks some. The data contain over 150,000 clones, roughly 93% of them singletons. The sequenced sample consisted of peripheral blood. These receptors all stem from a man aged 18-30 years with acute or convalescent COVID-19.

V gene TRBV13 combines with J gene TRBJ2-7; 9 bases are shared with TRBD2. CDR1 PRHDT and CDR2 FYEKMQ come from the germline V gene (reference sequence). The ends lost 4 bases at V and 3 bases at J; junction bases unmatched: 7. The CDR3 sequence is 15 residues long. The CDR3, as DNA: TGTGCCAGCAGCTCCTTCACTAGCGGGCACTACGAGCAGTACTTC. Its protein product is CASSSFTSGHYEQYF.

This clone was seen just once. The chain uses TRBV19 and TRBJ1-3; 7 bases are shared with TRBD1. J was trimmed by 0 bases and V by 5 bases; bases with no gene match: 4. CDR3 length: 15 amino acids. In germline, CDR1 is LNHDA, CDR2 SQIVND (reference sequence). CDR3 DNA sequence: TGTGCCAGTAGTGCGGGACAGAACTCTGGAAACACCATATATTTT. This translates into CASSAGQNSGNTIYF.

The genes are TRBV6-5 and TRBJ2-7, with D possibly matching TRBD1 (6 bases). The CDR3 has 14 amino acids. Germline V CDR1 and CDR2: MNHEY, SVGAGI. Trimming stripped 6 bases from V and 2 bases from J, with 14 bases between. The CDR3 DNA is TGTGCCAGCAGGCACAGGGAGACGACCTACGAGCAGTACTTC. Residues: CASRHRETTYEQYF.

V gene TRBV19 combines with J gene TRBJ2-1; TRBD2 aligns across 15 bases. V gave up 10 bases and J gave up 16 bases; unmatched junction bases: 14. Germline CDR1 LNHDA, CDR2 SQIVND (reference sequence). The CDR3 consists of 14 residues. The CDR3 DNA follows: TGTGCCACTCACCCGGGACTAGCGGGAGGCGGAACCTTCTTC. It yields the protein CATHPGLAGGGTFF.

V is TRBV4-1 and J is TRBJ2-1; D is possibly TRBD1 (5 bases). The V gene lost 4 bases and the J gene lost 1 base, with 11 bases spanning the gap. The CDR3 length is 15 residues. Germline CDR1 MGHRA, CDR2 YSYEKL. CDR3 loop: CASSPWQGSYNEQFF. Written as DNA, the CDR3 is TGCGCCAGCAGCCCGTGGCAGGGTTCCTACAATGAGCAGTTCTTC.

This chain joins TRBV6-6 and TRBJ2-1; 8 bases match TRBD1. This CDR3 contains 13 residues. V shed 7 bases and J 7 bases; nucleotides not matched to a gene: 6. Looked up from germline, CDR1 is MNHNY and CDR2 is SVGAGI (reference sequence). The CDR3 spells CASNLDRENEQFF. CDR3 bases: TGTGCCAGCAATTTGGACAGGGAAAATGAGCAGTTCTTC.

The chain combines TRBV6-2 or TRBV6-3 with TRBJ1-6; TRBD1 is a possible D gene (5 bases). This CDR3 has 17 residues. Germline V lookup: CDR1 MNHEY, CDR2 SVGEGT. V was clipped by 7 bases and J by 0 bases, with 16 bases between them. CDR3 loop: CASTPTALSSYNSPLHF. CDR3 DNA sequence: TGTGCCAGCACCCCGACAGCCCTCAGCTCCTATAATTCACCCCTCCACTTT.

The rearrangement joins TRBV19 to TRBJ1-2; D gene unclear. Germline CDR1 LNHDA, CDR2 SQIVND (reference sequence). The CDR3 length is 11 residues. The V gene lost 9 bases and the J gene lost 4 bases, with 9 bases spanning the gap. DNA of the CDR3: TGTGCCAGCGAGGGCGCCTATGGCTACACCTTC. This encodes CASEGAYGYTF.

This clone was found once. The chain carries TRBV19 and TRBJ2-7, with D possibly matching TRBD1 (6 bases). CDR1 is LNHDA, CDR2 SQIVND, per germline (reference sequence). The germline V and J ends were trimmed by 3 bases and 0 bases, with 12 bases remaining between them. The CDR3 is 15 residues long. CDR3 in DNA: TGTGCCAGTAGTATTGATCGGACAGTCTCCTACGAGCAGTACTTC. Translated: CASSIDRTVSYEQYF. Full variable domain (outside the CDR3, taken from reference TRBV19 and TRBJ2-7): DGGITQSPKYLFRKEGQNVTLSCEQNLNHDAMYWYRQDPGQGLRLIYYSQIVNDFQKGDIAEGYSVSREKKESFPLTVTSAQKNPTAFYLCASSIDRTVSYEQYFGPGTRLTVT.

The chain has TRBV5-1 and TRBJ2-1; a possible D gene is TRBD2 (5 bases). V was clipped by 4 bases and J by 3 bases, with 8 bases between them. Germline V gene data show CDR1 as SGHRS and CDR2 as YFSETQ. This CDR3 is built from 13 residues. The CDR3 region has the DNA TGCGCCAGCAGCCGGCGGGTCTACAATGAGCAGTTCTTC. Translated: CASSRRVYNEQFF.

V is TRBV18 and J is TRBJ1-1, with unresolved D. V dropped 1 base and J dropped 3 bases, with 3 bases sitting between them. CDR3 length: 12 amino acids. CDR1 is KGHSH, CDR2 LQKENI, per germline. Written as DNA, the CDR3 is TGTGCCAGCTCACCACTCGACACTGAAGCTTTCTTT. It specifies CASSPLDTEAFF.

This clone was seen a few times. J is TRBJ2-2 and V is TRBV9; 10 nucleotides match TRBD2. Germline V gene sequence: CDR1 SGDLS, CDR2 YYNGEE. Unmatched junction bases numbered 8, after V lost 0 bases and J lost 9 bases. The CDR3 is 16 amino acids. The CDR3 DNA follows: TGTGCCAGCAGCGTAGGCCCTAGCGGGAGTAACTGGGAGCTGTTTTTT. Encoded protein: CASSVGPSGSNWELFF.

The V call is TRBV7-9, the J call TRBJ1-2, with 9 bases identical to TRBD1. Germline-derived CDR1 and CDR2 are SEHNR and FQNEAQ (reference sequence). Trimming removed 7 bases from V and 0 bases from J; junction bases left unmatched: 6. The CDR3 covers 15 residues. The CDR3 is CASTEGQGANYGYTF. The CDR3 DNA reads TGTGCCAGCACAGAGGGACAGGGTGCTAACTATGGCTACACCTTC.

V is TRBV24-1 and J is TRBJ2-7; 9 nucleotides align to TRBD2. With 9 bases clipped from V and 0 bases from J, the junction kept 5 bases outside the gene matches. CDR1 is KGHDR, CDR2 SFDVKD, per germline. CDR3 length equals 14 residues. The CDR3 DNA reads as TGTGCCACCTCAGCGGGAGGTTCCTCCTACGAGCAGTACTTC. It translates to CATSAGGSSYEQYF.

DNA of the CDR3: TGTGCCAGCAGCTTAGAAGGGGGAGAAGAGACCCAGTACTTC. It encodes CASSLEGGEETQYF. The chain has TRBV7-6 and TRBJ2-5; TRBD1 is a possible D gene (6 bases). CDR3 length: 14 residues. Germline values: CDR1 SGHVS, CDR2 FNYEAQ. V lost 1 base and J 3 bases, leaving 9 bases between the germline ends.

CDR3 bases: TGTGCCAGCGGGAGGTTCCAGGGGGCAACTAACTATGGCTACACCTTC. It specifies CASGRFQGATNYGYTF. This rearrangement joins TRBV5-5 to TRBJ1-2, with TRBD1 identical over 8 bases. CDR3 size: 16 residues. Germline CDR1 SGHKS, CDR2 YYEKEE (reference sequence). The V segment lost 7 bases and the J segment 0 bases; nucleotides outside the gene matches: 11. The full variable domain, in which reference TRBV5-5 and TRBJ1-2 provide the parts outside the CDR3, is DAGVTQSPTHLIKTRGQQVTLRCSPISGHKSVSWYQQVLGQGPQFIFQYYEKEERGRGNFPDRFSARQFPNYSSELNVNALLLGDSALYLCASGRFQGATNYGYTFGSGTRLTVV.

V and J are TRBV6-5 and TRBJ2-1, with TRBD2 matching 8 bases. CDR1 is MNHEY, CDR2 SVGAGI, per germline. The CDR3 spans 14 residues. Losses at the gene ends were 6 bases for V and 7 bases for J; bases not matched to a gene: 8. CDR3 amino acids: CASRRSGSRNEQFF. CDR3 coding DNA: TGTGCCAGCAGGAGAAGCGGGAGCAGGAATGAGCAGTTCTTC.

This clone was picked up one time. The chain links TRBV2 to TRBJ2-1; D is unresolved. Between the trimmed V and J ends, which lost 4 bases and 6 bases, there was a span of 10 bases. CDR1 is SNHLY and CDR2 is FYNNEI in the germline V gene. The CDR3 spans 13 residues. The CDR3 sequence: CASSVRVSNEQFF. The CDR3 DNA is TGTGCCAGCAGTGTCCGGGTCAGCAATGAGCAGTTCTTC.